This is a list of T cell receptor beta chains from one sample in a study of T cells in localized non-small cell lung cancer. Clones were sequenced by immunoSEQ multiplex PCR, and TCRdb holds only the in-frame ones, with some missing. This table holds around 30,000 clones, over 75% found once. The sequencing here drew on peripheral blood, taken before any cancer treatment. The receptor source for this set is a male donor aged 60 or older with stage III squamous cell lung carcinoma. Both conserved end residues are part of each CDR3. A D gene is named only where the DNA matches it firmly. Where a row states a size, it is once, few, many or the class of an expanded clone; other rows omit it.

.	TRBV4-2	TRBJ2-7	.	TGTGCCAGCAGCCAAGATGCCCTTGAGCCCGTCTACGAGCAGTACTTC	CASSQDALEPVYEQYF
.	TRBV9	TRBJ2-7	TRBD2	TGTGCCAGCAGCCTACAGACTAGCGGATCCTACGAGCAGTACTTC	CASSLQTSGSYEQYF
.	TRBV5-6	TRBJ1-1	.	TGTGCCAGCAGCTCCCCCCGGAGGCTCACTGAAGCTTTCTTT	CASSSPRRLTEAFF
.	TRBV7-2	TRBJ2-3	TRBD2	TGTGCCAGCAGCTTAAATCCACTAGCGGTTTTTAACACAGATACGCAGTATTTT	CASSLNPLAVFNTDTQYF
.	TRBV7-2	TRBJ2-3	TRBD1	TGTGCCAGCAGCCAGGACAGGGTACGGACAGATACGCAGTATTTT	CASSQDRVRTDTQYF
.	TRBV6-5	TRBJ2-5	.	TGTGCCAGCAGTTATTTGGGGACCCAGTACTTC	CASSYLGTQYF
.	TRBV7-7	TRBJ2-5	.	TGTGCTAGCAGCGATCAGGGGGGACAAGAGACCCAGTACTTC	CASSDQGGQETQYF
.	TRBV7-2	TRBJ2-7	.	TGTGCCAGCAGCCTTCTCTCCGGGGTGCAGTACTTC	CASSLLSGVQYF
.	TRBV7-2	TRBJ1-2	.	TGTGCCAGCAGCTTCGGGGATTGGCCAGGGATTAATGGCTACACCTTC	CASSFGDWPGINGYTF
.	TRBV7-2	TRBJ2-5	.	TGTGCCAGCAGCTTAGTAGCGGAGCTGTACCAAGAGACCCAGTACTTC	CASSLVAELYQETQYF
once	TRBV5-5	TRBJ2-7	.	TGTGCCAGCAGACAAACTCCCTCCTACGAGCAGTACTTC	CASRQTPSYEQYF
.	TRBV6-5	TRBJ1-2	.	TGTGCCAGCAGTTACACTCGGAGGGGAGGGGGTGGCTACACCTTC	CASSYTRRGGGGYTF
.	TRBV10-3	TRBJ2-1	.	TGTGCCATCCGGGAGCCTAGCTCCTACAATGAGCAGTTCTTC	CAIREPSSYNEQFF
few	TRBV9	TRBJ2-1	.	TGTGCCAGCAGTGATAGGGGTGCTCGTGAGCAGTTCTTC	CASSDRGAREQFF
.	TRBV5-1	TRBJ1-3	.	TGCGCCAGCAGCTTCACAGCCTCTGGAAACACCATATATTTT	CASSFTASGNTIYF
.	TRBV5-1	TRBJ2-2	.	TGCGCCAGCTCTACCGAGGTGGGGGCCGGGGAGCTGTTTTTT	CASSTEVGAGELFF
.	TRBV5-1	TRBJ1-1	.	TGCGCCAGCAGCTCACTTACTGTAACAACGAACACTGAAGCTTTCTTT	CASSSLTVTTNTEAFF
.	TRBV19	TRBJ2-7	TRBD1	TGTGCCAGTAGCCCCGGGACAGATTACTACGAGCAGTACTTC	CASSPGTDYYEQYF
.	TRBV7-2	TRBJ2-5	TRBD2	TGTGCCAGCACTAGCGGAGATTACCAAGAGACCCAGTACTTC	CASTSGDYQETQYF
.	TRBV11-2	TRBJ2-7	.	TGTGCCAGCAGCTTATATTCGATACTCAGCTCCTACGAGCAGTACTTC	CASSLYSILSSYEQYF
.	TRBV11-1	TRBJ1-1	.	TGTGCCAGCAGCCTCGGACGGGCCATGAACACTGAAGCTTTCTTT	CASSLGRAMNTEAFF
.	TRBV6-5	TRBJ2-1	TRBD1	TGTGCCAGCAGTCCCGACAGGGATACTTTCAATGAGCAGTTCTTC	CASSPDRDTFNEQFF
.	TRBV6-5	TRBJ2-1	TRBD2	TGTGCCAGCAGTCTGACTAGCGGGAGAAGGAAGTTCTTC	CASSLTSGRRKFF
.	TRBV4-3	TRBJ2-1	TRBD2	TGCGCCAGCAGCCAATATACTAGCGTCAATGGGCAGTTCTTC	CASSQYTSVNGQFF
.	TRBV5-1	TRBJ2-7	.	TGCGCCAGCAGCTTGGGGACCGGGACTCCCAGGGGCGAGCAGTACTTC	CASSLGTGTPRGEQYF
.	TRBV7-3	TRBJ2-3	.	TGTGCCAGCAGCCCAAGGGAGACAGATACGCAGTATTTT	CASSPRETDTQYF
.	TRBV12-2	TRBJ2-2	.	TGTGCAAGTCGCCCCGCGCAAGAGACAGGGAGGTTGTTTTTT	CASRPAQETGRLFF
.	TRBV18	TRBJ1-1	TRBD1	TGTGCCAGCTCAGCCGACAGGGGAAAAGATGAAGCTTTCTTT	CASSADRGKDEAFF
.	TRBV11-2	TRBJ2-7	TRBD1	TGTGCCAGCAGCTTAACCGGGACAGATGGCGAGCAGTACTTC	CASSLTGTDGEQYF
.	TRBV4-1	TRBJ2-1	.	TGCGCCAGCAGCCAATTAGGGGACCCTTTGGGTGAGCAGTTCTTC	CASSQLGDPLGEQFF
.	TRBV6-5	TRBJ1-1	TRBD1	TGTGCCAGCAGTTTGGACAGGGGAAGGGTCACTGAAGCTTTCTTT	CASSLDRGRVTEAFF
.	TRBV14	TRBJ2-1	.	TGTGCCAGCAGTCCCGGAGGGCAGGAGCAGTTCTTC	CASSPGGQEQFF
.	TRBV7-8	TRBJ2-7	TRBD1	TGTGCCAGCAGTCCCACCGCCGGGACAGGGGGATTCGAGCAGTACTTC	CASSPTAGTGGFEQYF
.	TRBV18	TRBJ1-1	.	TGTGCCAGCTCACCACTCAAGGTGGCTGAAGCTTTCTTT	CASSPLKVAEAFF
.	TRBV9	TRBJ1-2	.	TGTGCCAGCAGCCCCTATGAGGGCCCGACCTATGGCTACACCTTC	CASSPYEGPTYGYTF
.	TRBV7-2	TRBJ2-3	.	TGTGCCAGCAGCTTAGGATTTACGGGAACAGATACGCAGTATTTT	CASSLGFTGTDTQYF
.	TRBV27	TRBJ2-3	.	TGTGCCAGCAGTCCATCGACTCTCACAGATACGCAGTATTTT	CASSPSTLTDTQYF
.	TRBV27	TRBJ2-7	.	TGTGCCAGCAGTTTATGGGGCTCCTACGAGCAGTACTTC	CASSLWGSYEQYF
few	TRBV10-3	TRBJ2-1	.	TGTGCCATCAGTGCGAAGCAGGGGTATGAGCAGTTCTTC	CAISAKQGYEQFF
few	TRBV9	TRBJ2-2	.	TGTGCCAGCAGCGTAGGAGGACAGCCTAGAACCGGGGAGCTGTTTTTT	CASSVGGQPRTGELFF
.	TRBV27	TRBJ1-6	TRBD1	TGTGCCAGCAGTTTGGGACCGGGACAGGGCGGGTCACCCCTCCACTTT	CASSLGPGQGGSPLHF
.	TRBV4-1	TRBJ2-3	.	TGCGCCAGCAGCCAAGCAGCGGTGGATACGCAGTATTTT	CASSQAAVDTQYF
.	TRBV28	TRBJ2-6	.	TGTGCCAGCATCGGCCGCTCTGGGGCCAACGTCCTGACTTTC	CASIGRSGANVLTF
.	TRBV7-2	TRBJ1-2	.	TGTGCCAGCAGCCCTCAAGGGGAAGCGGGAGGCTACACCTTC	CASSPQGEAGGYTF
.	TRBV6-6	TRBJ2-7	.	TGTGCCAGCAGGTCCTTTCGGGACAACTACGAGCAGTACTTC	CASRSFRDNYEQYF
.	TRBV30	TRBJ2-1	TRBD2	TGTGCCTGGAGTTTGATAGCGGGGGCAGGCAATGAGCAGTTCTTC	CAWSLIAGAGNEQFF
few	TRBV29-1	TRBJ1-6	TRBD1	TGCAGCGTGCTCACAGGGGGTACTAATTCACCCCTCCACTTT	CSVLTGGTNSPLHF
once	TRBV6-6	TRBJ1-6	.	TGTGCCAGCATCAATCCGGGTTCACCCCTCCACTTT	CASINPGSPLHF
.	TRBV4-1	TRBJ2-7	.	TGCGCCAGCAGCCATACAGCAGTTTCCTACGAGCAGTACTTC	CASSHTAVSYEQYF
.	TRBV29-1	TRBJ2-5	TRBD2	TGCAGCGTTCGGCTAGCGGACCAAGAGACCCAGTACTTC	CSVRLADQETQYF
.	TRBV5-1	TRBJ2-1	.	TGCGCCAGCAGCTTGGAACTGGTCGTGGGCAATGAGCAGTTCTTC	CASSLELVVGNEQFF
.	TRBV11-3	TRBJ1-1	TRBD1	TGTGCCAGCAGCCGGGACAGGGAGACTGAAGCTTTCTTT	CASSRDRETEAFF
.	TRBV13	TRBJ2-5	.	TGTGCCAGCAGCTTACCGGGCGGAGAGACCCAGTACTTC	CASSLPGGETQYF
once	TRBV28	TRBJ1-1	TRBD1	TGTGCCAGCAGTCTGCCCTCGGGACAGGGGAACACTGAAGCTTTCTTT	CASSLPSGQGNTEAFF
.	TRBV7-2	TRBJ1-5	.	TGTGCCAGCAGCTTAGCGCTAGGGAGGGGGGATCAGCCCCAGCATTTT	CASSLALGRGDQPQHF
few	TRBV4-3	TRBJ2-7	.	TGCGCCAGCAGCCAAGAGGCAGGGAGGCTGTACGAGCAGTACTTC	CASSQEAGRLYEQYF
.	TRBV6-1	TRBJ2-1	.	TGTGCCAGCAGTGAAGACACGGGAGTAGCGGAGGGCTCCTACAATGAGCAGTTCTTC	CASSEDTGVAEGSYNEQFF
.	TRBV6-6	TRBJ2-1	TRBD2	TGTGCCAGCAGTATAGCGGGAGAATCAAGAAAGGATGAGCAGTTCTTC	CASSIAGESRKDEQFF
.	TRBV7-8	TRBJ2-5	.	TGTGCCAGCAGCTTAGTAGGTCAGATCACCCAAGAGACCCAGTACTTC	CASSLVGQITQETQYF